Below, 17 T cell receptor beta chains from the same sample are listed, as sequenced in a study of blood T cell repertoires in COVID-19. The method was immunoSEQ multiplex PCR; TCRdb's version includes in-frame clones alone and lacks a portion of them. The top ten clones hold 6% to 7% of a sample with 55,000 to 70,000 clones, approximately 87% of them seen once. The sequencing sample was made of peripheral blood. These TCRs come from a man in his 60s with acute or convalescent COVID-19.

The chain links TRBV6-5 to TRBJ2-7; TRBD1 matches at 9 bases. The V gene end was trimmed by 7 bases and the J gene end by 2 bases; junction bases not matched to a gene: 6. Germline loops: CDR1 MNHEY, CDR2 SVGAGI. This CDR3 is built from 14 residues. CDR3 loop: CASTQGTGTYEQYF. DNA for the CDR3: TGTGCCAGCACACAAGGGACAGGGACCTACGAGCAGTACTTC.

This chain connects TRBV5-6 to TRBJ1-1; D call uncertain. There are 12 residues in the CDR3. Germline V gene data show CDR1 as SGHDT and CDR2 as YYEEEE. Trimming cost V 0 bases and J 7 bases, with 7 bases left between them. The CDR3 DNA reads TGTGCCAGCAGCTTGGGGCAGGATGAAGCTTTCTTT. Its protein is CASSLGQDEAFF.

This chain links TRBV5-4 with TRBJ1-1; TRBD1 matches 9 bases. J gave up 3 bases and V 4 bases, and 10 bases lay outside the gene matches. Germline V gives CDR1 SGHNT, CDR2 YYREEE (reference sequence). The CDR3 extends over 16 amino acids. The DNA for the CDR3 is TGTGCCAGCAGCGCGCCCCCGAGACAGGGGGACACTGAAGCTTTCTTT. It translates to CASSAPPRQGDTEAFF. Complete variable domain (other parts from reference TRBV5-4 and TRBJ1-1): ETGVTQSPTHLIKTRGQQVTLRCSSQSGHNTVSWYQQALGQGPQFIFQYYREEENGRGNFPPRFSGLQFPNYSSELNVNALELDDSALYLCASSAPPRQGDTEAFFGQGTRLTVV.

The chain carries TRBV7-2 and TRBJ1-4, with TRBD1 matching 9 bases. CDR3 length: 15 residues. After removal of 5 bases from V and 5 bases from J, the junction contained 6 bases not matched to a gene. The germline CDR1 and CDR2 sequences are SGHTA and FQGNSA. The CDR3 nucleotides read TGTGCCAGCAGCACGGACAGGGGAGCGAATGAAAAACTGTTTTTT. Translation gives CASSTDRGANEKLFF.

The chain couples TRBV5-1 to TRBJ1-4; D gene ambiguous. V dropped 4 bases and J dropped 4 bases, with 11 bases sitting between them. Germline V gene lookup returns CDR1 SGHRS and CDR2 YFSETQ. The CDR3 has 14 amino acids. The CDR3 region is CASSPGRINEKLFF. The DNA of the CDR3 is TGCGCCAGCAGCCCCGGCAGGATTAATGAAAAACTGTTTTTT.

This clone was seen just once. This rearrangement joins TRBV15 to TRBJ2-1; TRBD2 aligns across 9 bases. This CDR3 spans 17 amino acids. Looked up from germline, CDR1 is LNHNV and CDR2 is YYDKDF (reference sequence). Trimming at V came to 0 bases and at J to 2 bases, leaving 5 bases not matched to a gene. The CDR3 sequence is CATSREGLAGTYNEQFF. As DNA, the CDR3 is TGTGCCACCAGCAGAGAAGGCCTAGCGGGGACCTACAATGAGCAGTTCTTC.

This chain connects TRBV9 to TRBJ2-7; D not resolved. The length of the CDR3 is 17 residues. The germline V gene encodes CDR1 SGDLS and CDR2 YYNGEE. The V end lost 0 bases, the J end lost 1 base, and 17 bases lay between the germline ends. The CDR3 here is CASSVGSSNQASYEQYF. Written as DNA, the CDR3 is TGTGCCAGCAGCGTAGGTTCGTCCAACCAGGCATCCTACGAGCAGTACTTC.

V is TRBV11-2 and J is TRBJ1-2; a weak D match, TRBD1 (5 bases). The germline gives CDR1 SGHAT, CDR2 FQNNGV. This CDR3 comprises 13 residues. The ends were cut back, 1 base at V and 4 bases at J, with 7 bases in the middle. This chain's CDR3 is CASSLGTSYGYTF. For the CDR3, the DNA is TGTGCCAGCAGCTTAGGGACAAGCTATGGCTACACCTTC.

The CDR3 here is CASSVGGQGWNEQFF. The CDR3 nucleotides are TGTGCCAGCAGCGTAGGGGGACAGGGGTGGAATGAGCAGTTCTTC. This sequence joins TRBV9 and TRBJ2-1, with 10 bases aligning to TRBD1. Trimming took 0 bases from V and 7 from J; bases not matched to a gene: 4. The CDR3 length is 15 residues. In germline, CDR1 is SGDLS, CDR2 YYNGEE.

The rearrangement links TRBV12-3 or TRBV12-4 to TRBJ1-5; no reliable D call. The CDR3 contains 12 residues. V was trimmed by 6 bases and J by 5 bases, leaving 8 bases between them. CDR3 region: CASSDSDQPQHF. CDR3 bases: TGTGCCAGCAGCGACTCTGATCAGCCCCAGCATTTT.

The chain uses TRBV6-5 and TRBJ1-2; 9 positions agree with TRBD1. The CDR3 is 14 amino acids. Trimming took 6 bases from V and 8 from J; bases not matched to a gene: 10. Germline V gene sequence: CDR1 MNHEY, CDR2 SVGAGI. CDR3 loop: CASSSGTGSGGYTF. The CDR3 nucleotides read TGTGCCAGCAGCTCCGGGACAGGGTCTGGCGGCTACACCTTC.

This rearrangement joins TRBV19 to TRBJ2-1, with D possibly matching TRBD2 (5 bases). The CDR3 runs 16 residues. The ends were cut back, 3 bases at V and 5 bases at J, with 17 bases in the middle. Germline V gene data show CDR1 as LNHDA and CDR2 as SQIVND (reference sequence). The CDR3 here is CASSMARTGNNNEQFF. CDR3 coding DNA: TGTGCCAGTAGTATGGCCCGGACGGGGAATAACAATGAGCAGTTCTTC.

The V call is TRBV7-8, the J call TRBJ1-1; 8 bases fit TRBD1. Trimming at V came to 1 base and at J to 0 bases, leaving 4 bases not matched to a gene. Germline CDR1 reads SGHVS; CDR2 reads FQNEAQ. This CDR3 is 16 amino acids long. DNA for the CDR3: TGTGCCAGCAGCTTAGGGCCAGGGGGCTTGAACACTGAAGCTTTCTTT. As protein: CASSLGPGGLNTEAFF.

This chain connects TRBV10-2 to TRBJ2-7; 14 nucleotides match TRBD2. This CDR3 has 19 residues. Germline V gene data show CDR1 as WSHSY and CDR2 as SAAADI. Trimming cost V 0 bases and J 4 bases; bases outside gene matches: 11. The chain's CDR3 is CASSESTLRLAGGKYEQYF. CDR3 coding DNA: TGCGCCAGCAGTGAGTCGACGCTGAGACTAGCGGGGGGGAAGTACGAGCAGTACTTC.

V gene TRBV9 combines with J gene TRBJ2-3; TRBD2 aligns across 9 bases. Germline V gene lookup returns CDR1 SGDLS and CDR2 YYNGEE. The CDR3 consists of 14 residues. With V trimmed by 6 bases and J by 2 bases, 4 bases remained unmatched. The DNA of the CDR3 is TGTGCCAGCACGGGCGGGGGGGCCACAGATACGCAGTATTTT. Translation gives CASTGGGATDTQYF.

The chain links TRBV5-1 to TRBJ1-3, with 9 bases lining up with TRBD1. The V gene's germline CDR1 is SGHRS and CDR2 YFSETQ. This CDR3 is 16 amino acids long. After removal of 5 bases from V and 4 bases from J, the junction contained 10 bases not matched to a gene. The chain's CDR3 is CASSPQGAESGNTIYF. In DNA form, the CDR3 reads TGCGCCAGCAGTCCACAGGGGGCAGAATCCGGAAACACCATATATTTT. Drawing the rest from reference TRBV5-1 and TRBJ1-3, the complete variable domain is KAGVTQTPRYLIKTRGQQVTLSCSPISGHRSVSWYQQTPGQGLQFLFEYFSETQRNKGNFPGRFSGRQFSNSRSEMNVSTLELGDSALYLCASSPQGAESGNTIYFGEGSWLTVV.

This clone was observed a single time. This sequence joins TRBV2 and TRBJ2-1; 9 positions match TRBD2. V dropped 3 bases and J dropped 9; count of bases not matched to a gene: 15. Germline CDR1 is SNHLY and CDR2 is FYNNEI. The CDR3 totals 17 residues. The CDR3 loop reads CASSDNPGAGGPIEQFF. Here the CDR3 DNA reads TGTGCCAGCAGTGATAACCCAGGAGCGGGGGGCCCGATTGAGCAGTTCTTC.